This T cell receptor (beta chain) was retrieved from a study of blood T cell repertoires in COVID-19. Study details: Both acute and convalescent COVID-19 samples were obtained from the United States, Italy and Spain. Sources were T cells, B-cell-depleted T cells, or PBMCs; the material itself was cDNA or gDNA.

Only in-frame clones appear in the TCRdb table, and some are missing; sequencing was by immunoSEQ multiplex PCR. Of 250,000 to 350,000 clones listed, around 87% are singletons. Losses at the gene ends were 5 bases for V and 1 base for J; bases not matched to a gene: 10. CDR1 is SGHTA and CDR2 is FQGNSA in the germline V gene. This CDR3 contains 18 residues. The sequenced sample consisted of PBMCs or T cells enriched from blood (not recorded which). The chain combines TRBV7-2 with TRBJ2-3; TRBD2 agrees at 12 bases. The TCR was taken from a woman between 25 and 40 years old who had recovered from COVID-19. The CDR3 region has the DNA TGTGCCAGCAGCCTTAGCGTACTAGCGGGGGGTCGCACAGATACGCAGTATTTT. Its protein is CASSLSVLAGGRTDTQYF.